This record covers a single TCR beta chain. What it binds is not known. The CDR3 runs 15 residues. V was pared by 5 bases and J by 0 bases, with 11 bases between. Germline assignment: CDR1 SGHTA and CDR2 FQGTGA. The entry originates in a study of T cell responses to AZD1222 COVID-19 vaccine. General study findings and limits: Donor demographics were predominantly white British with a female majority; clonal diversity may be underestimated. Regions 160-218 and 743-854 dominated among vaccine-associated CD4 TCRs spanning spike. Nearly half of the spike-specific TCRs reportedly recognize variant regions that carry no mutations. When two AZD1222 doses had been given, Spike-specific TCR breadth and depth rose.

This table comes from immunoSEQ multiplex PCR, and its TCRdb copy is limited to in-frame clones, with some not included. The sample lists roughly 85,000 clones, roughly nine tenths occurring once. The chain couples TRBV7-3 to TRBJ2-1; TRBD1 might be the D (5 bases). The receptor was derived from an adult in good health. The sequencing used peripheral blood, collected on day 0 of AZD1222 vaccination. CDR3: CASSIEQASYNEQFF. CDR3 coding DNA: TGTGCCAGCAGCATAGAACAGGCCTCCTACAATGAGCAGTTCTTC.